This T cell receptor beta chain was documented in a study of regulatory T cells in long-lasting Graves disease. V dropped 3 bases and J dropped 4 bases, with 7 bases sitting between them. Germline loops: CDR1 KGHSH, CDR2 LQKENI. The CDR3 totals 13 residues. General observations from the study: With persistent disease, TRBV28, TRBJ1-2 and TRBJ2-5 were the favored segments.

Time point reported: newly diagnosed GD, antithyroid drugs for less than 3 months. RNA extracted from PBMCs served as the sequencing template. As to this clonotype: The antigen remains unidentified.

Arm-PCR of CDR3 regions with iRepertoire HTBI primers generated TCR beta libraries. In the authors' workflow: Across samples, more than 55 TRBV and about 13 TRBJ segments were found. One entry per CDR3 protein results from TCRdb running MiXCR on the multiplex PCR reads. In this record, the V and J calls reflect TCRdb's handling and not the investigators' own analysis. The profile shows 300,000 to 400,000 distinct CDR3 sequences, around 15% of them singletons. Another study also made use of these data, one on T cells in Graves' hyperthyroidism and ophthalmopathy. That paper states: In simple terms, a model built on 13 V-J features told ophthalmopathy apart from stable hyperthyroidism.

This receptor was obtained from a man aged 35-49 years with Graves disease. The chain is built from TRBV18 and TRBJ1-5; D is unresolved. The material was peripheral blood mononuclear cells (PBMCs), obtained at new diagnosis, from a patient treated with antithyroid drugs. CDR3 nucleotides: TGTGCCAGCTCACCTGAGCAGAATCAGCCCCAGCATTTT. Translating gives CASSPEQNQPQHF.